This TCR beta chain was captured in a study of shared clonotypes between healthy human individuals (dated by TCRdb to about 2020). In terms of the full investigation: Two women and a few men aged 18 to 49 years were included in the cohort. Blood TCR repertoires of about five healthy adults were deeply sequenced to estimate repertoire size and the extent of clonotype sharing between individuals. To increase sequencing depth and limit assay-specific biases, different laboratories used diverse techniques to prepare libraries and sequence TCR repertoires. For each donor, CD4 naive and CD4 memory were each run on three plates, CD8 naive on two plates, and CD8 memory on one plate. Per donor, leukapheresis produced somewhere between about 0.8 and 9 billion PBMCs. Study-wide findings and limitations: Pairwise subsampling led to the expectation that sequencing depth would affect the degree of clonotype sharing among donors. Rarefaction of sorted-subset datasets indicated incomplete sequencing despite the large sequencing depth. The small number of donors limited the genetic and exposure-history diversity represented. When several donors were compared, the shared fraction of clonotypes was around 4.6% for naive CD4, around 3.6% for naive CD8, roughly 2.3% for memory CD4, and around 0.37% for memory CD8. Sampling was limited to blood, and TCR repertoires in tissue likely differ from TCR repertoires in blood. Larger estimated clonotype richness was generally found for naive subsets than for memory subsets. Higher generation probabilities were observed for clonotypes shared by all four sorted-subset donors than for non-shared clonotypes.

A distance of 11 bases separates the germline ends of V and J, which lose 1 base and 10 bases respectively. Looking up the germline V gene yields CDR1 SGDLS and CDR2 YYNGEE. The CDR3 runs 13 amino acids, cysteine and phenylalanine included. Kept here is only the CDR3 DNA, which spans 39 bases and is read in frame from base 1. Using the deep immunoSEQ assay, multiplex PCR amplified TCR CDR3 regions from genomic DNA. For each cell subset, the extracted genomic DNA was distributed evenly across all wells of several immunoSEQ 96-well plates, and each plate served as one replicate. For sorted subsets, approximately 0.2 ug of genomic DNA, equivalent to 30,000 or so T cell genomes, went into each replicate PCR. Purified libraries were measured with a Qubit 3.0 fluorometer, size-checked on a Bioanalyzer 2100, and measured again with the KAPA Library Quantification kit. Each immunoSEQ 96-well plate was sequenced on its own single-read 150-cycle Illumina NextSeq 550 flow cell. Per the source publication's procedure: Because the immunoSEQ output held only junctional sequences and lacked quality scores, the filtering could not match the filtering applied to full-length reads. Sequences were annotated with PyIR, a Python wrapper for IgBLAST v1.9, and V/J genes and CDR3 were assigned using IMGT germline references. Any read was removed if the V/J assignment was weak (E-value above 1e-6), the CDR3 was missing, or the read contained stop codons, out-of-frame junctions, or ambiguous translated residues. V3J clonotypes were defined as sequences sharing an identical inferred V gene, J gene, and CDR3 amino acid sequence. Percentage overlap between repertoires was calculated by dividing the number of shared unique clonotypes by the size of the smaller repertoire. Repertoire richness was assessed with RTK rarefaction, the Chao1 estimator, and Recon v2.1 estimates of unobserved clonotypes. OLGA was used to compute generation probabilities for all TCRbeta clonotypes that the gDNA method yielded from a handful of donors. TCRdb took this table from immuneACCESS and kept in-frame rearrangements with V and J called. Such tables lack part of the clones; where checked against another copy, unresolved V genes explain under half of the gap, and the rest is unexplained. The DNA gave D and trimming, while V, J and clone size come from that table. Recorded for this sample are some 2 million clones; about 95% of them occurred a single time. Around 1.2% of the sample is in the top ten clones.

CD8 naive samples were CD45RO-negative cells positively selected for CCR7, giving a CD45RA+CCR7+ population that excluded TemRA cells. Donors were healthy HIV-negative adults with no recently reported acute infections or vaccinations. Every donor was a Caucasian adult residing in Nashville, Tennessee, USA. Blood was collected by leukapheresis, and PBMCs were isolated by Ficoll-Histopaque density gradient centrifugation and then cryopreserved in liquid nitrogen vapor phase. Purity and quantity of every magnetically sorted T cell population were checked by analytical flow cytometry. Genomic DNA was isolated from every sorted fraction and measured by UV absorbance on a Nanodrop 2000c. Concerning this clone: Its antigen is currently not known. Per-nucleotide qualities are absent, and no much larger clonotype sits a single base away.

The rearrangement combines TRBV9 with TRBJ2-2, and perhaps TRBD2 as D gene, on 6 matching bases. This TCR derives from a young man in good health. Sequenced sample: naive CD8+ T cells sorted from blood. In light of the paper, this sample's cell subset or site label describes: CD45RA+CCR7+. CDR3 protein: CASSVSGDLELFF. The DNA sequence is TGTGCCAGCAGCGTATCGGGGGACTTGGAGCTGTTTTTT.